The 2 T cell receptor beta chains listed next were all sequenced from one sample in a study of graft-versus-host responses after intestinal transplantation. The antigens these receptors bind are not known. Sequencing used immunoSEQ multiplex PCR; TCRdb keeps in-frame clones, though not all of them. Seen here are 130,000 or so clones, roughly nine tenths observed once, and the top ten hold around 0.15%. The sample was unstimulated CD4+ T cells sorted from spleen or lymph node cells, taken before intestinal transplant. Receptor source: a human donor who received an intestinal transplant.

This chain uses TRBV18 with TRBJ2-4; D remains ambiguous. CDR1 and CDR2 (germline): KGHSH, LQKENI. This CDR3 comprises 13 residues. V shed 1 base and J shed 8 bases, with 9 bases lying between them. CDR3 coding DNA: TGTGCCAGCTCACCACGACCCGTAGACATTCAGTACTTC. It is translated as CASSPRPVDIQYF.

The chain carries TRBV9 and TRBJ1-2; tentative D call: TRBD1 (5 bases). Germline CDR1 SGDLS, CDR2 YYNGEE. V was shortened by 0 bases and J by 2 bases, with 8 bases between the two germline ends. This CDR3 comprises 14 residues. In DNA, the CDR3 is TGTGCCAGCAGCGTAGGGTCAGGGAACTATGGCTACACCTTC. Residues: CASSVGSGNYGYTF.